The clone carrying this T cell receptor beta chain appeared many times. The antigen is undetermined. These data come from a study of prognosis after radiotherapy for stage I lung cancer. Study-wide background: Among the non-small cell lung cancer patients, all were considered medically inoperable. Several patients developed post-radiotherapy distant metastases at median around seven months; over 14 had no significant progression. Study results and caveats: The study left the tumor specificity of the expanded TCR clones undetermined.

Germline-derived CDR1 and CDR2 are MGHRA and YSYEKL. The CDR3 length is 13 residues. Trimming removed 7 bases from V and 3 bases from J, with 12 bases in between. From genomic DNA, TCR beta CDR3 was amplified by two-round multiplex PCR. Primers (each specific to one TRBV or TRBJ gene) were used in first-round PCR. TCRdb independently ran MiXCR on the multiplex PCR reads; one entry per CDR3 protein. The data hold some 16,000 distinct CDR3 sequences, with about 30% observed a single time. This clonotype originated in a donor over 45 with non-small cell lung cancer. Sequences were derived from PBMCs, sampled before or after stereotactic body radiation therapy (not recorded which). This chain uses TRBV4-1 with TRBJ1-1, with D perhaps TRBD1 (6 bases). CDR3 coding DNA: TGCGCCAGCACACTACAGGGAGACACTGAAGCTTTCTTT. It translates to CASTLQGDTEAFF.